This T cell receptor beta chain was captured in a study of technical replicates of blood from a few donors. The protocol was immunoSEQ multiplex PCR, while the TCRdb copy is restricted to in-frame clones and leaves out a portion. The sample lists under 85,000 clones; roughly 93% were seen once. The germline V and J ends were trimmed by 4 bases and 1 base, with 19 bases remaining between them. There are 18 residues in the CDR3. The germline CDR1 and CDR2 sequences are KGHSH and LQKENI. The sequence was collected from a human donor in good health. The rearrangement joins TRBV18 to TRBJ2-2, with D possibly being TRBD1 (6 bases). Sequenced material: T cells isolated from PBMCs. The CDR3 is CASSRRVIQGENTGELFF. CDR3 sequence (DNA): TGTGCCAGCTCACGAAGGGTTATACAGGGCGAGAACACCGGGGAGCTGTTTTTT.